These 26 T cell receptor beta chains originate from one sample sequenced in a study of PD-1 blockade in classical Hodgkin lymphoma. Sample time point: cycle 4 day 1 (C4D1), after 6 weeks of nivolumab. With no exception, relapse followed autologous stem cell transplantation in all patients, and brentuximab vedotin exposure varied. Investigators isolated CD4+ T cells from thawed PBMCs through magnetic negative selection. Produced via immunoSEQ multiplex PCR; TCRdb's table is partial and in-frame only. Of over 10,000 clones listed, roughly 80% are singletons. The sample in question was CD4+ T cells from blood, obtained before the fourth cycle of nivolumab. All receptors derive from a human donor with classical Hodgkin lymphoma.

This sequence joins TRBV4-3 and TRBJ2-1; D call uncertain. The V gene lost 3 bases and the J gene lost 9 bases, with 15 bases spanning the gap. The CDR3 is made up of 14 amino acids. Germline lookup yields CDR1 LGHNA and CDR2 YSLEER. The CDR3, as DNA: TGCGCCAGCAGCCAGGTGGTCGGGCTGGGTGAGCAGTTCTTC. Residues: CASSQVVGLGEQFF.

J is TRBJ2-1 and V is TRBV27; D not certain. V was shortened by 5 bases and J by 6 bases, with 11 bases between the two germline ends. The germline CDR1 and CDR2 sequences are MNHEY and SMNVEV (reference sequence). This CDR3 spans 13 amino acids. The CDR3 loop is CASSPPPFNEQFF. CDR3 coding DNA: TGTGCCAGCAGTCCCCCCCCGTTCAATGAGCAGTTCTTC.

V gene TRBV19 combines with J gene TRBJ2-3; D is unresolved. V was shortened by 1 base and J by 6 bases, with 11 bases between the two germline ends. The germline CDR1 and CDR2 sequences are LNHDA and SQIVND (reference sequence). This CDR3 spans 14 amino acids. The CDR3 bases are TGTGCCAGTAGTATAGGGAAAACCGTCGATACGCAGTATTTT. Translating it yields CASSIGKTVDTQYF.

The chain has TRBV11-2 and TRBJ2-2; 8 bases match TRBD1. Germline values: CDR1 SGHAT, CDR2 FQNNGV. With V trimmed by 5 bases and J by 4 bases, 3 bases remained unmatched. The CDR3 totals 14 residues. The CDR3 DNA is TGTGCCAGCAGCGGGCAGGGGGCCACCGGGGAGCTGTTTTTT. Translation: CASSGQGATGELFF. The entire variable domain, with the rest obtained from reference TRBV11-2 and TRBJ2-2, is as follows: EAGVAQSPRYKIIEKRQSVAFWCNPISGHATLYWYQQILGQGPKLLIQFQNNGVVDDSQLPKDRFSAERLKGVDSTLKIQPAKLEDSAVYLCASSGQGATGELFFGEGSRLTVL.

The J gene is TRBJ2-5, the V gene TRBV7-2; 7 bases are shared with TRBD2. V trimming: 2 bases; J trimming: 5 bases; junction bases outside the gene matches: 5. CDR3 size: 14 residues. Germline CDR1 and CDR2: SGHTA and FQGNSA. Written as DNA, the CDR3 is TGTGCCAGCAGCTTAAATGCGGGAGACGAGACCCAGTACTTC. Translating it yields CASSLNAGDETQYF.

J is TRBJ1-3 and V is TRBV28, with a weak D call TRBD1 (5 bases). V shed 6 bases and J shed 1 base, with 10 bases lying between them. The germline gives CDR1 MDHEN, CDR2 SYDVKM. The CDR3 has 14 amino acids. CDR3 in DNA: TGTGCCAGCAGCTCTGCAGGGTCTGGAAACACCATATATTTT. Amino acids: CASSSAGSGNTIYF.

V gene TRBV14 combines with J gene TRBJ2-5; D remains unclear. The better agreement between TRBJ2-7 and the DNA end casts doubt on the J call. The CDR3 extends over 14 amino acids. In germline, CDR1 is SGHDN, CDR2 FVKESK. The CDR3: CASSHIRVRAEQYF. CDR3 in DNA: TGTGCCAGCAGCCATATTCGGGTTCGAGCCGAGCAGTACTTC.

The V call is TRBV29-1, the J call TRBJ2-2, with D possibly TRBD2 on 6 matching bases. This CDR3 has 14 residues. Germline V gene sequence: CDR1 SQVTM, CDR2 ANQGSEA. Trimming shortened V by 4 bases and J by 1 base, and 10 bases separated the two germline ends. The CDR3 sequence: CSVGQGLNTGELFF. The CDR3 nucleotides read TGCAGCGTTGGTCAGGGACTGAACACCGGGGAGCTGTTTTTT.

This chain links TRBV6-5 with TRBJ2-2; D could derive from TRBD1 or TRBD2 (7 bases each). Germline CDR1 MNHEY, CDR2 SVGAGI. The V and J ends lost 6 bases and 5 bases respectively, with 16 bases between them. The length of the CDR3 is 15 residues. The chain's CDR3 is CASSPNRGGTGELFF. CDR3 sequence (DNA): TGTGCCAGCAGCCCCAACAGGGGAGGGACCGGGGAGCTGTTTTTT.

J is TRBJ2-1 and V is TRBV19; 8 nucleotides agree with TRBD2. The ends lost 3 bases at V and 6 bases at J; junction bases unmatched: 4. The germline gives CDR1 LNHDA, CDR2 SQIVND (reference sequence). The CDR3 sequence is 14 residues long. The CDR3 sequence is CASSMTSVGNEQFF. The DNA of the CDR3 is TGTGCCAGTAGTATGACTAGCGTGGGCAATGAGCAGTTCTTC.

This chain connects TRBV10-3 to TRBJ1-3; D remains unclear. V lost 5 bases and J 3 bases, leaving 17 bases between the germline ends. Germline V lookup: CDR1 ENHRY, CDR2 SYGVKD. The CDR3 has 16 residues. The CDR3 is CAISPMGGVHGNTIYF. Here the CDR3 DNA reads TGTGCCATCAGTCCGATGGGTGGGGTACATGGAAACACCATATATTTT.

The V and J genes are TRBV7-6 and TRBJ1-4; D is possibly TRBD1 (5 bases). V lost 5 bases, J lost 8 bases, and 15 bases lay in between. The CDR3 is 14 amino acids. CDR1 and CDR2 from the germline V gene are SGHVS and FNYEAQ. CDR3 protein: CASSPPGQYEKLFF. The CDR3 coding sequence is TGTGCCAGCAGCCCTCCAGGGCAGTACGAAAAACTGTTTTTT. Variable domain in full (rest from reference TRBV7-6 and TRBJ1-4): GAGVSQSPRYKVTKRGQDVALRCDPISGHVSLYWYRQALGQGPEFLTYFNYEAQQDKSGLPNDRFSAERPEGSISTLTIQRTEQRDSAMYRCASSPPGQYEKLFFGSGTQLSVL.

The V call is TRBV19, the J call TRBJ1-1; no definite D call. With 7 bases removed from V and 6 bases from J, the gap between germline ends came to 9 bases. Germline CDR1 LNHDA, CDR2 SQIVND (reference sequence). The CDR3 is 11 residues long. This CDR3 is CASTGVAEAFF. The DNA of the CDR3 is TGTGCCAGTACAGGTGTCGCTGAAGCTTTCTTT.

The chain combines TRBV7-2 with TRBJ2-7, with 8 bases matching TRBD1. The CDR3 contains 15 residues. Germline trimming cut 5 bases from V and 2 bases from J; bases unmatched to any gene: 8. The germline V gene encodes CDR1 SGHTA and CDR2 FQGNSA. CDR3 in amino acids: CASSLTGQETYEQYF. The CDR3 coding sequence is TGTGCCAGCAGCCTCACGGGACAGGAGACCTACGAGCAGTACTTC.

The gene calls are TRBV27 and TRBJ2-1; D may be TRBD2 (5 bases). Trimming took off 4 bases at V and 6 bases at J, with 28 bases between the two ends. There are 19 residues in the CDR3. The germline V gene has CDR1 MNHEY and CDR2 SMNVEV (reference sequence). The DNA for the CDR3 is TGTGCCAGCAGTTATAGGTCGGACCTTAAGAGAGGGCTACGCAATGAGCAGTTCTTC. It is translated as CASSYRSDLKRGLRNEQFF.

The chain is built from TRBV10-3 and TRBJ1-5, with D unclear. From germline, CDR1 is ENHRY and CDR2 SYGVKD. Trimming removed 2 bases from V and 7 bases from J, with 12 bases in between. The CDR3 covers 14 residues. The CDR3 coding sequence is TGTGCCATCAGTGAGCGAACGGGGATGCAGCCCCAGCATTTT. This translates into CAISERTGMQPQHF.

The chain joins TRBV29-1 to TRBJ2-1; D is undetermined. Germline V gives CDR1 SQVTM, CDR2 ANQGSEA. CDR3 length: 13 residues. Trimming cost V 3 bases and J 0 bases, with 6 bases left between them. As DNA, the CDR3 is TGCAGCGTTGATTCAGACTCCTACAATGAGCAGTTCTTC. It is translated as CSVDSDSYNEQFF.

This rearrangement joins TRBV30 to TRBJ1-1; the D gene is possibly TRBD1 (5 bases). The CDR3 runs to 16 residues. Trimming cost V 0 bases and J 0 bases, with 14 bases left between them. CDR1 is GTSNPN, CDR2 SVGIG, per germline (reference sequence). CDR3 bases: TGTGCCTGGAGTGTTCGTTCAGGGCTACTGAACACTGAAGCTTTCTTT. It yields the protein CAWSVRSGLLNTEAFF.

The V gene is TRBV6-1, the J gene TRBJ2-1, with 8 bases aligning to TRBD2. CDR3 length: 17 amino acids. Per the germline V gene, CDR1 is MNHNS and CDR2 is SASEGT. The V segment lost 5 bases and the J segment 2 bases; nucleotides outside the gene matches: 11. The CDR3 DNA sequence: TGTGCCAGCAGTCAAGGTCTAACTAGCGGAGCCTACAATGAGCAGTTCTTC. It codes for CASSQGLTSGAYNEQFF.

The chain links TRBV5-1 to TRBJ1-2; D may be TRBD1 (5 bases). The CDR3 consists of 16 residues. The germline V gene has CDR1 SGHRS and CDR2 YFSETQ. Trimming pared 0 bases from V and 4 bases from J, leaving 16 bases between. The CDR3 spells CASSLEGSTAVYGYTF. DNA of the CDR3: TGCGCCAGCAGCTTGGAAGGCTCGACAGCCGTCTATGGCTACACCTTC.

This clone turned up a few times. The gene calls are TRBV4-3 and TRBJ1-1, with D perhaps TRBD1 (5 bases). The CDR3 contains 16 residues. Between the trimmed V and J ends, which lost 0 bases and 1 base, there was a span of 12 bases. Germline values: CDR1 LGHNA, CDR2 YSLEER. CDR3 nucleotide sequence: TGCGCCAGCAGCCAAGATCTGGGGGGGGAGAACACTGAAGCTTTCTTT. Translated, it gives CASSQDLGGENTEAFF.

Written as DNA, the CDR3 is TGCAGCGTTGATTCCGGGAGGATCACCGGGGAGCTGTTTTTT. The encoded protein is CSVDSGRITGELFF. The chain couples TRBV29-1 to TRBJ2-2; 7 bases match TRBD2. Trimming removed 3 bases from V and 4 bases from J; junction bases left unmatched: 5. Germline V gene data show CDR1 as SQVTM and CDR2 as ANQGSEA. This CDR3 is built from 14 residues.

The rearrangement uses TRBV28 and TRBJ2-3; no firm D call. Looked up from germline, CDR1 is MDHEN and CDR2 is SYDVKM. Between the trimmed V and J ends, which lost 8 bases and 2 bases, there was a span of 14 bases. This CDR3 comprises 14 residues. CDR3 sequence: CASRLMTFTDTQYF. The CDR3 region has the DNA TGTGCCAGCCGACTCATGACTTTCACAGATACGCAGTATTTT.

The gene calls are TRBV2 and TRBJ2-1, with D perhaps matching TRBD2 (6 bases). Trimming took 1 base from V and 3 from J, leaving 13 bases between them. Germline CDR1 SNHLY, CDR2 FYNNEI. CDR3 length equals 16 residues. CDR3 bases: TGTGCCAGCAGTGAAGAGGTCGGGGGAGTCTACAATGAGCAGTTCTTC. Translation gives CASSEEVGGVYNEQFF.

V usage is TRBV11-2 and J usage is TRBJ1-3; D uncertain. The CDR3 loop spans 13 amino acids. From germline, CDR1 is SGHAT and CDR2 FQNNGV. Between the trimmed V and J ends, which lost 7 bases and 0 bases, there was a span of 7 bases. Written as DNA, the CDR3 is TGTGCCAGCATGGAGAGCTCTGGAAACACCATATATTTT. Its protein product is CASMESSGNTIYF.

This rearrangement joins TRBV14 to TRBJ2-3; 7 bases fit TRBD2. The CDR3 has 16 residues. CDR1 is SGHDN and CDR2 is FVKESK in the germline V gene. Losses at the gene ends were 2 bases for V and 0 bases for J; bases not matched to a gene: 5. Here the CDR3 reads CASSQLTSVSTDTQYF. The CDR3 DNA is TGTGCCAGCAGCCAACTCACTAGCGTGAGCACAGATACGCAGTATTTT.